This T cell receptor beta chain was recorded in a study of beta chain features in type 1 diabetes (dated by TCRdb to 2016 to 2019). Concerning the study at large: Mean age, gender distribution, total cell number and subset yield did not differ between patients and healthy donors. Regulatory and stem cell-like memory subsets were obtained from only 8 patients and about eight healthy donors, while naive and central memory subsets were obtained from all 30 or so donors. The study compared TCRB repertoires of sorted circulating CD4+ T cell subsets between recently diagnosed type 1 diabetes patients and matched healthy donors. Across all samples, roughly 110,000,000 sorted cells were examined, and cell number per subset correlated strongly with RNA yield.

What the research found in general, with its limitations: Shorter templates might have been favored by PCR, but patient and control samples were amplified and corrected together, so both groups would have been affected equally by any skew. Only small numbers of individuals were included in the HLA sub-analyses, which left unresolved whether HLA type had any influence on TCRB rearrangement. Naive, central memory and regulatory TCRB repertoires appeared more similar among patients than among healthy donors. Because cDNA rather than genomic DNA was sequenced, highly expressing activated cells could have been over-represented, although no difference in activation and CD3 levels was found between groups. Fewer insertions and more nucleotide deletions at VDJ recombination sites were observed in patients with type 1 diabetes, implying thymic rearrangement abnormalities. A moderate but significant shortening of TCRB CDR3 length was observed in type 1 diabetes patients in all four CD4+ subsets.

All of the isolated RNA was reverse transcribed with the High Capacity cDNA Reverse Transcription Kit, so expressed TCRB transcripts were sequenced. Deep immunoSEQ sequencing was applied to naive, central memory and regulatory T cell samples, giving an average of around 3.8 million total reads per sample. Sorted cells were lysed in RLT buffer and RNA was extracted with DNase-treated RNeasy Micro or Mini kits, depending on cell number. To prevent cross-contamination, every cell subset was processed on its own, while patient and healthy donor samples were processed together. Using the immunoSEQ multiplex PCR, TCRB sequences were amplified from cDNA into 87-bp fragments spanning the CDR3 region. Sequencing of the amplicons was performed on the Illumina HiSeq platform. In the paper's pipeline: Synthetic template baselines were used to correct PCR bias computationally, reads within Hamming distance 2 were collapsed together, and singletons that could not be merged were discarded. Reads were aligned to IMGT to assign V, D and J genes, CDR3 length, and insertions or deletions at six rearrangement sites. Clonotype counts were normalized to sorted cell number within each subset before computing true diversity and Gini coefficients with the tcR R package. The overlap coefficient, calculated on TCRB nucleotide sequences, was used to measure repertoire sharing. As a proxy for the pre-selection repertoire, out-of-frame TCRB sequences from naive cells were analyzed. Entries here come from immuneACCESS through TCRdb and include only in-frame sequences with V and J called. Some clones fail to appear in such tables; in the studies checked, an unresolved V gene covers under half of the shortfall, and the cause of the remainder is unknown. V and J calls and clone size are copied from that table; D and trimming were computed from the DNA. The sample table contains around 260,000 clones; only one count was recorded for around 25% of them. Of the sample, 0.012% is held by the ten largest clones.

The count of this clone is one. This clone's antigen is unknown. Nothing much larger sits one base from this clone, and base qualities are not available. This same CDR3 is encoded by further DNA sequences in the sample. The CDR1 and CDR2 encoded by the germline V gene (reference sequence) are DFQATT and SNEGSKA. CDR3 length: 11 amino acids, cysteine to phenylalanine. The retained sequence is limited to the CDR3, 33 bases, with the frame set at the first base. Trimming at the junction amounts to 0 bases on V and 4 bases on J, and the germline ends lie 3 bases apart. Each donor gave one peripheral blood draw, around 0.12 L on average, collected into heparinised tubes. Naive, central memory, regulatory and stem cell-like memory CD4+ T cells were sorted on a BD FACSAria II using a panel including CD45RO, CCR7, CD25, CD127, CD95 and CD27. A purity above 95% was achieved for all sorted populations. Right away, PBMCs were isolated by Lymphoprep density gradient centrifugation and were stained directly, with no culture step. Samples were stained and sorted in pairs, with one healthy donor and one patient per experiment, so that batch effects were minimized.

Sequencing was performed on naive CD4+ T cells from blood. The cell subset or site label here, explained by the study, means: true naive CD4+ T cells. The sequence links TRBV20-1 to TRBJ1-1, with the D gene not clear enough to name. This receptor was taken from a woman aged 30 to 39 with type 1 diabetes. The sequence in DNA is TGCAGTGCTAGAGAGAGCACTGAAGCTTTCTTT. Its product reads: CSARESTEAFF.